This record covers a single T cell receptor (beta chain). Its antigen is not known. This specimen belongs to a study of T-cell memory formation after mild COVID-19. Study summary: TCR clusters showed largely donor specificity.

One entry per CDR3 protein results from TCRdb running MiXCR on the 5' RACE reads. This table has approximately 400,000 distinct CDR3 sequences, 20% to 25% appearing once. The CDR3 sequence is 15 residues long. V lost 4 bases to trimming and J lost 6 bases; unmatched junction nucleotides: 12. Overall study results and limits: Largely, contracting CD4+ clones fell within CM and EM, and contracting CD8+ clones within EMRA. The study detected some responding clones in pre-infection memory, suggesting cross-reactive memory joined. Clones contracting day 15 to 85 were balanced CD4/CD8; later expanders leaned CD4+.

The V gene is TRBV6-7, the J gene TRBJ2-7, with TRBD1 matching 7 bases. TRBV6-7 is labeled an ORF, and its function is uncertain. The clonotype was recovered from an adult woman who had mild COVID-19 (a few samples of this study predate the infection). Cell type and time point are not known. The sequencing input was PBMCs or a T cell subset sorted from them (not recorded which). CDR3 nucleotide sequence: TGTGCCAGCAGTTCCATAGACAGGGAATTGGGCGAGCAGTACTTC. Its translation: CASSSIDRELGEQYF.